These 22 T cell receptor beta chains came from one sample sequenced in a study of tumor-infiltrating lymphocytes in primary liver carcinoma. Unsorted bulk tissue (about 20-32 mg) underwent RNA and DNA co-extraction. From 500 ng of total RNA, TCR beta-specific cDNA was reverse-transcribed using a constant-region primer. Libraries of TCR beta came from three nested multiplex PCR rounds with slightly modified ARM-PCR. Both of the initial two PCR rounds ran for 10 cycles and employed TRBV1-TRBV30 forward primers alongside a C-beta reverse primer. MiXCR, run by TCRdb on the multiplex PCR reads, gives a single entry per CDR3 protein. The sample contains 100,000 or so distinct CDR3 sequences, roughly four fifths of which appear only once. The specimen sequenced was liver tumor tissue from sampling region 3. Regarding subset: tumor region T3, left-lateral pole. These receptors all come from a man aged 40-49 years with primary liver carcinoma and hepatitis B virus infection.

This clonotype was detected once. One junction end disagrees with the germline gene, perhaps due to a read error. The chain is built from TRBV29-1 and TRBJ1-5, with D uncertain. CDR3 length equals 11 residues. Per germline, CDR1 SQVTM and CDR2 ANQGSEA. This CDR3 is CNVGSNQAQHF. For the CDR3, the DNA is TGCAACGTTGGAAGCAATCAGGCCCAGCATTTT.

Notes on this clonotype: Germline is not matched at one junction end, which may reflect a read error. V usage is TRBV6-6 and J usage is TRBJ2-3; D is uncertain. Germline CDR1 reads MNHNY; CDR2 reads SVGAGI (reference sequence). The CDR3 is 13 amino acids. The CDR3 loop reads CASIKESTDTQYF. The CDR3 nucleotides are TGTGCAAGCATCAAGGAGAGCACAGATACGCAGTATTTT.

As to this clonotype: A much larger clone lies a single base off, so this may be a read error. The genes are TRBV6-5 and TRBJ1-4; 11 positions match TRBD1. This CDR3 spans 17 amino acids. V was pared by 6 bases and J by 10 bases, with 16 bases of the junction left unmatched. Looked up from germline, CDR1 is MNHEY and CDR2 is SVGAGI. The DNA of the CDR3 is TGTGCCAGCAGCACCCGGACAGGGGGCGCGTATCGAGGAAAACTGTTTTTT. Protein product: CASSTRTGGAYRGKLFF.

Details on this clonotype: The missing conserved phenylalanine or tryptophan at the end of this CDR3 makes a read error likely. The CDR3 loop is CASSQEGAPSTDTQYL. CDR3 bases: TGCGCTAGCAGCCAAGAAGGTGCCCCTAGCACAGATACGCAGTATTTA. The genes are TRBV4-1 and TRBJ2-3; D uncertain. Germline loops: CDR1 MGHRA, CDR2 YSYEKL. CDR3 length: 16 residues.

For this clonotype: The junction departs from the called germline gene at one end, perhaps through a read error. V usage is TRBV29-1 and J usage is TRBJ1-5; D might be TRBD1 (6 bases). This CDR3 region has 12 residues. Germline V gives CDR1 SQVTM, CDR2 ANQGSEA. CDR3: CSVGAGNQPQHF. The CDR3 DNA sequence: TGTAGCGTGGGGGCAGGGAATCAGCCCCAGCATTTT.

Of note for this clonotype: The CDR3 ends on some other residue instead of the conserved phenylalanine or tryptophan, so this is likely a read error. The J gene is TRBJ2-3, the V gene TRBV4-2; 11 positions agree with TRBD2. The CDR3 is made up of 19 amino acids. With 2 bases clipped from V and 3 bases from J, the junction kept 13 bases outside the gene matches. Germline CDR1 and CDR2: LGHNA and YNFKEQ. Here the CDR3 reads CASSQWVAGGPVGTDTQYV. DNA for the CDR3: TGTGCCAGCAGCCAATGGGTAGCGGGAGGGCCGGTTGGAACAGATACGCAGTATGTT.

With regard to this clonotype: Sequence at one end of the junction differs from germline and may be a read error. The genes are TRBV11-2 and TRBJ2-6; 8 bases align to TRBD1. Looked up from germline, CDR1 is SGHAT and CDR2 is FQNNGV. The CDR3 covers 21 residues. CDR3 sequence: CARTMGGDRGISLSGANVPTF. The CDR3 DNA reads TGTGCCAGGACCATGGGGGGAGACAGGGGCATTTCCCTCTCTGGGGCCAACGTCCCGACTTTC. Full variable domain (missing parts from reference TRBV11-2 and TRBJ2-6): EAGVAQSPRYKIIEKRQSVAFWCNPISGHATLYWYQQILGQGPKLLIQFQNNGVVDDSQLPKDRFSAERLKGVDSTLKIQPAKLEDSAVYLCARTMGGDRGISLSGANVPTFGAGSRLTVL.

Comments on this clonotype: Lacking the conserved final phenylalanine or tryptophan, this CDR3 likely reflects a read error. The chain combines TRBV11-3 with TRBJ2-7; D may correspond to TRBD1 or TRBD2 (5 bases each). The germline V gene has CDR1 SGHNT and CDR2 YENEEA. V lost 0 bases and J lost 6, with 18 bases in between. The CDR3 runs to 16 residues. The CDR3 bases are TGTGCCAGCAGCTTAGAAAGGGGTCCCAGCGCGGGCGAGCAGTACTCC. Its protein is CASSLERGPSAGEQYS.

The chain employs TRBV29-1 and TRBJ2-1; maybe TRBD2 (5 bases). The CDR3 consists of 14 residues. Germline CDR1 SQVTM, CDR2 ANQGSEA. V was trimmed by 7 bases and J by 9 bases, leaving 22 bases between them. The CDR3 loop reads CSGTGIGNVGEQFF. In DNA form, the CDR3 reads TGCAGCGGGACCGGGATAGGGAATGTCGGTGAGCAGTTCTTC.

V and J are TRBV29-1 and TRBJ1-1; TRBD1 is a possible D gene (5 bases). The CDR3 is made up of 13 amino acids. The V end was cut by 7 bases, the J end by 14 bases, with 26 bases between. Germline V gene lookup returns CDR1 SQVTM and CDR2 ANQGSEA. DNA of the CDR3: TGCAGCGAGACGGGACGGGTGAGCACTGTAGCATTCTTT. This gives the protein CSETGRVSTVAFF.

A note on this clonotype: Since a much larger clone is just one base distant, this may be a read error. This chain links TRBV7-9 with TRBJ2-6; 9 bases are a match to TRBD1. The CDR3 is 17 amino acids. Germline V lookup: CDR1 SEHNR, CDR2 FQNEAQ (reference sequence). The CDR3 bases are TGTGCCAGCAGCGGTAGAACAGGGGGCGGAGGGGTCAACGTCCTGACTTTC. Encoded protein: CASSGRTGGGGVNVLTF.

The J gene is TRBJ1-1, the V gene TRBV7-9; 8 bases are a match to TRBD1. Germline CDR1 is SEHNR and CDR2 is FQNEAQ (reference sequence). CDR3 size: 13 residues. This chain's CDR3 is CFTSLTGDTEAFF. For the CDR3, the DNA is TGTTTCACCAGCTTGACAGGGGACACTGAAGCTTTCTTT.

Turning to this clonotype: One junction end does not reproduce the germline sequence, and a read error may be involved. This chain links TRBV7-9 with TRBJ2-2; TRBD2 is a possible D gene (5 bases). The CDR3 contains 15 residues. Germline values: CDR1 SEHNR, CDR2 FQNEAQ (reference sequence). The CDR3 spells CASSAGIGMAGELFF. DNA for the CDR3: TGTGCTAGCAGCGCCGGGATAGGGATGGCAGGGGAGCTGTTTTTT. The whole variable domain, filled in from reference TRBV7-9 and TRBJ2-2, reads DTGVSQNPRHKITKRGQNVTFRCDPISEHNRLYWYRQTLGQGPEFLTYFQNEAQLEKSRLLSDRFSAERPKGSFSTLEIQRTEQGDSAMYLCASSAGIGMAGELFFGEGSRLTVL.

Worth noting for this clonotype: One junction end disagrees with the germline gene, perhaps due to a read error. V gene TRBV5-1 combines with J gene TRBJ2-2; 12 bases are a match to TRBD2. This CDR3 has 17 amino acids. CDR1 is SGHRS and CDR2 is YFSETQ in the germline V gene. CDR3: CAGSFETSGRSTGELFF. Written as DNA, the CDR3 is TGCGCCGGCAGCTTCGAAACTAGCGGGAGGAGCACCGGGGAGCTGTTTTTT.

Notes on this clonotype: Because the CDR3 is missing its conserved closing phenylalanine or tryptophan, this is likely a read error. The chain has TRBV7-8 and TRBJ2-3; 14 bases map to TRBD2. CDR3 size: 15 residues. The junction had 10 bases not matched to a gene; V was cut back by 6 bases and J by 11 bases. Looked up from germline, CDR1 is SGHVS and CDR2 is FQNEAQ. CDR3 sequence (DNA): TGTGCCAGCAGTTTGGGACTAGCGGGAGAGAATAGGCAGTATTCT. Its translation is CASSLGLAGENRQYS.

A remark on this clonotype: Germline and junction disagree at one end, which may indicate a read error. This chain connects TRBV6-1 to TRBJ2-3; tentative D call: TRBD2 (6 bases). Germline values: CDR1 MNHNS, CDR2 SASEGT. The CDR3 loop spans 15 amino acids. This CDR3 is CASGERGSSSGTQYF. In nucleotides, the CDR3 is TGTGCCAGCGGTGAACGTGGGAGTAGTAGCGGTACGCAGTATTTT.

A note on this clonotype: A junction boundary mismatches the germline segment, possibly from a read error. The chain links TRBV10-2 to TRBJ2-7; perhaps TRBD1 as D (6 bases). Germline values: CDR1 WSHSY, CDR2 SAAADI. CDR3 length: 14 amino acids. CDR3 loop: CASNRGRGIDEQYF. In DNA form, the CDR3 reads TGTGCCAGCAACCGGGGCAGGGGTATCGACGAGCAGTACTTC.

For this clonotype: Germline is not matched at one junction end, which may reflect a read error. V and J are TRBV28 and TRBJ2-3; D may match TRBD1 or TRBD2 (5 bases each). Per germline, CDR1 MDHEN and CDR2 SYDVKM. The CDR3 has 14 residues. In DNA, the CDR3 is TGTGCCGGCAGACTTGGGGGTAGCACAGATACGCAGTATTTT. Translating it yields CAGRLGGSTDTQYF.

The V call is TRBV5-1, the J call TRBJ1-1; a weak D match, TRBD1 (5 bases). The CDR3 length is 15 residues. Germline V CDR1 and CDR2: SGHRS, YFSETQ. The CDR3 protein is CVRSLAGGARTEAFF. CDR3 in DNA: TGCGTCAGGAGCTTGGCCGGAGGGGCAAGGACTGAAGCTTTCTTT. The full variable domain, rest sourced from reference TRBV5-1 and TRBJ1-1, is KAGVTQTPRYLIKTRGQQVTLSCSPISGHRSVSWYQQTPGQGLQFLFEYFSETQRNKGNFPGRFSGRQFSNSRSEMNVSTLELGDSALYLCVRSLAGGARTEAFFGQGTRLTVV.

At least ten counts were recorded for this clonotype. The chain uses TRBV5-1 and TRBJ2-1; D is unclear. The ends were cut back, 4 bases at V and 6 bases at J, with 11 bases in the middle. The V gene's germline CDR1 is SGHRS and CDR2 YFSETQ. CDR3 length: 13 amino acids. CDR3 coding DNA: TGCGCCAGCAGCCATAGTGAACCCAATGAGCAGTTCTTC. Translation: CASSHSEPNEQFF.

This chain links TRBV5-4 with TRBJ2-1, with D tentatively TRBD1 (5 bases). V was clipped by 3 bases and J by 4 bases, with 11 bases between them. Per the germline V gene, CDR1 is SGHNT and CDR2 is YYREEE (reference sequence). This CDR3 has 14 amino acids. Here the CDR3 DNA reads TGTGCCAGCAGCTCCTCTAGGACATACAATGAGCAGTTCTTC. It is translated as CASSSSRTYNEQFF.

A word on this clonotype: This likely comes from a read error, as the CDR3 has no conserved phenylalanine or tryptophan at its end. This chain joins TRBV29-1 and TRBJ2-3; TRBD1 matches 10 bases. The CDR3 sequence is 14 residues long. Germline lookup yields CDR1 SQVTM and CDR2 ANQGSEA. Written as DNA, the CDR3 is TGCAGCGTTGAGGGACAGGGGAGTTCAGATATGCAGTATCTT. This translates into CSVEGQGSSDMQYL.